These 22 T cell receptor beta chains were sequenced from one sample in a study of T cell responses to AZD1222 COVID-19 vaccine. Produced via immunoSEQ multiplex PCR; TCRdb's table is partial and in-frame only. Among over 95,000 clones listed, roughly 89% were seen once. Sequences were derived from peripheral blood, sampled on day 0 of AZD1222 vaccination. The receptors were sampled from an adult in good health.

This clone was found a few times. The chain recombines TRBV5-1 with TRBJ2-3; the match to TRBD1 covers 10 bases. Per the germline V gene, CDR1 is SGHRS and CDR2 is YFSETQ. The ends lost 7 bases at V and 3 bases at J; junction bases unmatched: 5. The CDR3 consists of 14 residues. In DNA, the CDR3 is TGCGCCAGCGCGGGACAGGGGAATACAGATACGCAGTATTTT. Protein: CASAGQGNTDTQYF.

The chain has TRBV12-3 or TRBV12-4 and TRBJ1-1; no definite D call. CDR3 length: 12 residues. V was shortened by 5 bases and J by 1 base, with 5 bases between the two germline ends. CDR3 in amino acids: CASSRRNTEAFF. CDR3 sequence (DNA): TGTGCCAGCAGTCGAAGGAACACTGAAGCTTTCTTT.

This clone was seen just once. The rearrangement joins TRBV10-2 to TRBJ1-3, with D unclear. Germline V gene lookup returns CDR1 WSHSY and CDR2 SAAADI. The CDR3 contains 15 residues. V was clipped by 2 bases and J by 2 bases, with 10 bases between them. The CDR3 region is CASSETNLPGNTIYF. Here the CDR3 DNA reads TGCGCCAGCAGTGAGACAAATTTGCCTGGAAACACCATATATTTT.

The chain is built from TRBV7-9 and TRBJ2-1, with 13 positions matching TRBD2. This CDR3 comprises 18 residues. Looked up from germline, CDR1 is SEHNR and CDR2 is FQNEAQ (reference sequence). Losses at the gene ends were 2 bases for V and 6 bases for J; bases not matched to a gene: 10. As DNA, the CDR3 is TGTGCCAGCAGCTTACCTCCGCGACTAGCGGGAGGAGCCAATGAGCAGTTCTTC. Amino acids: CASSLPPRLAGGANEQFF. Looking up the rest from reference TRBV7-9 and TRBJ2-1 gives the full variable domain: DTGVSQNPRHKITKRGQNVTFRCDPISEHNRLYWYRQTLGQGPEFLTYFQNEAQLEKSRLLSDRFSAERPKGSFSTLEIQRTEQGDSAMYLCASSLPPRLAGGANEQFFGPGTRLTVL.

V gene TRBV28 combines with J gene TRBJ1-3; 7 nucleotides agree with TRBD1. V was clipped by 6 bases and J by 5 bases; unmatched bases: 7. Germline CDR1 is MDHEN and CDR2 is SYDVKM. The CDR3 consists of 14 residues. Here the CDR3 reads CASRSGTARNTIYF. The CDR3 DNA sequence: TGTGCCAGCAGGTCCGGGACAGCCCGAAACACCATATATTTT.

V and J are TRBV19 and TRBJ1-5; possibly TRBD1 for D (6 bases). V gave up 10 bases and J gave up 7 bases, with 17 bases separating them. Germline lookup yields CDR1 LNHDA and CDR2 SQIVND (reference sequence). CDR3 length: 13 amino acids. CDR3 region: CAIQQGRDQPQHF. DNA for the CDR3: TGTGCCATTCAACAGGGAAGGGACCAGCCCCAGCATTTT.

The chain uses TRBV19 and TRBJ1-5; D is undetermined. This CDR3 contains 15 residues. In germline, CDR1 is LNHDA, CDR2 SQIVND (reference sequence). V shed 3 bases and J shed 6 bases, with 15 bases lying between them. The CDR3 protein is CASSMGEGYGQPQHF. DNA of the CDR3: TGTGCCAGTAGTATGGGAGAGGGTTACGGTCAGCCCCAGCATTTT.

V is TRBV27 and J is TRBJ1-5; D remains ambiguous. In germline, CDR1 is MNHEY, CDR2 SMNVEV (reference sequence). V was trimmed by 6 bases and J by 7 bases, leaving 10 bases between them. This CDR3 is built from 12 residues. The CDR3 spells CASSAYGQPQHF. The CDR3 nucleotides read TGTGCCAGCAGCGCCTACGGCCAGCCCCAGCATTTT.

This sequence joins TRBV27 and TRBJ1-6; no firm D call. V was shortened by 4 bases and J by 7 bases, with 14 bases between the two germline ends. The CDR3 loop spans 15 amino acids. In germline, CDR1 is MNHEY, CDR2 SMNVEV (reference sequence). The CDR3 loop reads CASSSVAGWNSPLHF. In nucleotides, the CDR3 is TGTGCCAGCAGTTCCGTCGCGGGGTGGAATTCACCCCTCCACTTT.

The J gene is TRBJ1-1, the V gene TRBV28; 7 bases are shared with TRBD1. The V and J ends lost 7 bases and 10 bases, in that order; junction bases with no gene match: 12. The CDR3 sequence is 13 residues long. Germline assignment: CDR1 MDHEN and CDR2 SYDVKM. The CDR3 here is CASTERRAGGAFF. The CDR3 DNA follows: TGTGCCAGCACCGAACGGCGGGCAGGGGGAGCTTTCTTT.

The V call is TRBV5-1, the J call TRBJ2-7; TRBD1 might be the D (5 bases). Germline values: CDR1 SGHRS, CDR2 YFSETQ. This CDR3 is built from 13 residues. V lost 4 bases and J lost 5, with 13 bases in between. CDR3 protein: CASSRGSGDEQYF. CDR3 DNA: TGCGCCAGCAGCAGGGGATCAGGAGACGAGCAGTACTTC. Filled out from reference TRBV5-1 and TRBJ2-7, the complete variable domain reads KAGVTQTPRYLIKTRGQQVTLSCSPISGHRSVSWYQQTPGQGLQFLFEYFSETQRNKGNFPGRFSGRQFSNSRSEMNVSTLELGDSALYLCASSRGSGDEQYFGPGTRLTVT.

The chain joins TRBV5-5 to TRBJ1-1; 7 positions agree with TRBD1. With V trimmed by 4 bases and J by 2 bases, 11 bases remained unmatched. CDR1 is SGHKS and CDR2 is YYEKEE in the germline V gene (reference sequence). The CDR3 covers 16 residues. CDR3 nucleotide sequence: TGTGCCAGCAGCCCGCCGGGACAGAGCTTTAACACTGAAGCTTTCTTT. Amino acids: CASSPPGQSFNTEAFF.

The chain recombines TRBV4-2 with TRBJ2-1; D perhaps matches TRBD2 (5 bases). The CDR3 is 15 amino acids. CDR1 is LGHNA and CDR2 is YNFKEQ in the germline V gene. V gave up 6 bases and J gave up 0 bases, with 12 bases separating them. For the CDR3, the DNA is TGTGCCAGCAGTCTAGCCTCCCGCTCCTACAATGAGCAGTTCTTC. Residues: CASSLASRSYNEQFF.

The rearrangement links TRBV9 to TRBJ2-2, with TRBD1 matching 10 bases. The CDR3 is 15 amino acids. The germline gives CDR1 SGDLS, CDR2 YYNGEE. Here the CDR3 DNA reads TGTGCGCACCGACAGGGGGCGCGGATTACCGGGGAGCTGTTTTTT. Protein: CAHRQGARITGELFF. The full variable domain, in which reference TRBV9 and TRBJ2-2 provide the parts outside the CDR3, is DSGVTQTPKHLITATGQRVTLRCSPRSGDLSVYWYQQSLDQGLQFLIQYYNGEERAKGNILERFSAQQFPDLHSELNLSSLELGDSALYFCAHRQGARITGELFFGEGSRLTVL.

The V call is TRBV5-1, the J call TRBJ1-5; 7 bases match TRBD1. This CDR3 contains 15 residues. The V gene end was trimmed by 4 bases and the J gene end by 4 bases; junction bases not matched to a gene: 8. CDR1 SGHRS and CDR2 YFSETQ come from the germline V gene. This CDR3 reads CASSPWDSGNQPQHF. CDR3 sequence (DNA): TGCGCCAGCAGCCCATGGGACAGCGGTAATCAGCCCCAGCATTTT.

The chain combines TRBV28 with TRBJ1-2; 7 nucleotides agree with TRBD1. CDR1 and CDR2 from the germline V gene are MDHEN and SYDVKM. Losses at the gene ends were 4 bases for V and 3 bases for J; bases not matched to a gene: 2. The CDR3 runs 13 residues. The CDR3 region is CASSSGQYYGYTF. The CDR3 DNA follows: TGTGCCAGCAGTTCGGGACAGTACTATGGCTACACCTTC.

This chain connects TRBV5-5 to TRBJ2-3; 10 bases line up with TRBD2. This CDR3 is built from 15 residues. After removal of 0 bases from V and 4 bases from J, the junction contained 2 bases not matched to a gene. Germline V lookup: CDR1 SGHKS, CDR2 YYEKEE (reference sequence). In DNA form, the CDR3 reads TGTGCCAGCAGCTTGGCCGGGACTAGCGCAGATACGCAGTATTTT. Translated: CASSLAGTSADTQYF.

This chain uses TRBV6-6 with TRBJ1-1, with 7 bases lining up with TRBD1. Trimming at V came to 7 bases and at J to 4 bases, leaving 9 bases not matched to a gene. Germline V CDR1 and CDR2: MNHNY, SVGAGI (reference sequence). The CDR3 is 14 amino acids. CDR3: CASIHRGGSTEAFF. CDR3 coding DNA: TGTGCCAGCATTCACAGGGGAGGTAGCACTGAAGCTTTCTTT.

The rearrangement links TRBV11-3 to TRBJ1-1; no reliable D call. Germline CDR1 is SGHNT and CDR2 is YENEEA. Between the trimmed V and J ends, which lost 1 base and 2 bases, there was a span of 11 bases. This CDR3 has 15 residues. The DNA of the CDR3 is TGTGCCAGCAGCTTAGGGACTCGAGGAAACACTGAAGCTTTCTTT. The encoded protein is CASSLGTRGNTEAFF. Filled out from reference TRBV11-3 and TRBJ1-1, the complete variable domain reads EAGVVQSPRYKIIEKKQPVAFWCNPISGHNTLYWYLQNLGQGPELLIRYENEEAVDDSQLPKDRFSAERLKGVDSTLKIQPAELGDSAVYLCASSLGTRGNTEAFFGQGTRLTVV.

J is TRBJ1-1 and V is TRBV7-2; D possibly corresponds to TRBD1 (6 bases). The length of the CDR3 is 15 residues. Germline V lookup: CDR1 SGHTA, CDR2 FQGNSA. Trimming left V 1 base short and J 13 bases short, with 22 bases between. The CDR3 coding sequence is TGTGCCAGCAGCTTAGGGTGGGGGCCCAAAGGAGAGGATTTCTTT. Translated: CASSLGWGPKGEDFF.

The chain carries TRBV10-1 and TRBJ2-1; weak D call: TRBD2 (6 bases). The V and J ends lost 7 bases and 2 bases respectively, with 12 bases between them. CDR3 length: 14 amino acids. Germline V gene data show CDR1 as WNHNN and CDR2 as SYGVQD (reference sequence). CDR3 bases: TGCGCCAGCAACCCAGCGGGTACCTACAATGAGCAGTTCTTC. It encodes CASNPAGTYNEQFF.

The V and J genes are TRBV5-4 and TRBJ2-1; 11 nucleotides match TRBD2. In germline, CDR1 is SGHNT, CDR2 YYREEE (reference sequence). With 4 bases clipped from V and 4 bases from J, the junction kept 10 bases outside the gene matches. The CDR3 has 17 amino acids. CDR3 residues: CASSMGLAAVSYNEQFF. The CDR3 region has the DNA TGTGCCAGCAGCATGGGACTAGCGGCGGTTTCGTACAATGAGCAGTTCTTC.